Following are 18 T cell receptor beta chains from one sample sequenced in a study of blood T cell repertoires in COVID-19. Measured with immunoSEQ multiplex PCR; TCRdb has only the in-frame clones, and not every one. Of about 180,000 clones detected, about 81% appear once; the ten largest clones hold 12%. What was sequenced was peripheral blood. These receptors came from a woman older than 75 with COVID-19, enrolled during active disease.

The chain recombines TRBV6-6 with TRBJ1-2; D is unclear. V lost 7 bases and J 4 bases, leaving 10 bases between the germline ends. CDR3 length equals 12 residues. CDR1 is MNHNY and CDR2 is SVGAGI in the germline V gene (reference sequence). CDR3 residues: CASTSGSYGYTF. In DNA form, the CDR3 reads TGTGCCAGCACTTCAGGATCCTATGGCTACACCTTC.

The rearrangement uses TRBV11-2 and TRBJ1-2; TRBD1 matches 7 bases. Germline CDR1 SGHAT, CDR2 FQNNGV. This CDR3 spans 17 amino acids. V dropped 5 bases and J dropped 0; count of bases not matched to a gene: 12. The CDR3 nucleotides are TGTGCCAGCAGCCCCTCCCAGGGGGTCTCCGCTAACTATGGCTACACCTTC. It translates to CASSPSQGVSANYGYTF.

This clone was observed a handful of times. V and J are TRBV2 and TRBJ2-5; D may be TRBD2 (5 bases). CDR3 length equals 12 residues. Germline CDR1 and CDR2: SNHLY and FYNNEI. Between the trimmed V and J ends, which lost 6 bases and 3 bases, there was a span of 8 bases. Here the CDR3 reads CASSEGEETQYF. CDR3 nucleotide sequence: TGTGCCAGCAGCGAGGGTGAAGAGACCCAGTACTTC.

This clone was recorded only once. The chain is built from TRBV4-1 and TRBJ2-4; TRBD1 aligns across 7 bases. The CDR3 totals 14 residues. Germline CDR1 is MGHRA and CDR2 is YSYEKL. Trimming took 6 bases from V and 0 from J; bases not matched to a gene: 2. The CDR3 loop reads CASSRDRAKNIQYF. CDR3 sequence (DNA): TGCGCCAGCAGTCGGGACAGAGCCAAAAACATTCAGTACTTC.

The CDR3 region is CASSLYRGTEAFF. For the CDR3, the DNA is TGTGCCAGCAGCTTATACCGGGGGACTGAAGCTTTCTTT. This rearrangement joins TRBV7-2 to TRBJ1-1; D possibly corresponds to TRBD1 (5 bases). This CDR3 is built from 13 residues. Germline V lookup: CDR1 SGHTA, CDR2 FQGNSA. The ends were cut back, 2 bases at V and 5 bases at J, with 9 bases in the middle.

The genes are TRBV6-2 or TRBV6-3 and TRBJ1-6, with D possibly matching TRBD1 (6 bases). The ends were cut back, 2 bases at V and 4 bases at J, with 18 bases in the middle. This CDR3 contains 18 residues. In germline, CDR1 is MNHEY, CDR2 SVGEGT. The CDR3 nucleotides read TGTGCCAGCAGTTACGGATTTCAGGACAGTCTTTATAATTCACCCCTCCACTTT. This codes for CASSYGFQDSLYNSPLHF.

The chain employs TRBV19 and TRBJ2-1, with 11 bases matching TRBD1. Losses at the gene ends were 6 bases for V and 3 bases for J; bases not matched to a gene: 19. The CDR3 totals 20 residues. Germline V gene lookup returns CDR1 LNHDA and CDR2 SQIVND (reference sequence). The CDR3 spells CASSSRGTGGTLGSYNEQFF. The CDR3 DNA follows: TGTGCCAGTAGCAGTCGGGGGACAGGGGGTACCCTAGGTAGCTACAATGAGCAGTTCTTC.

The chain is built from TRBV15 and TRBJ2-2; D possibly corresponds to TRBD1 (6 bases). The germline V gene encodes CDR1 LNHNV and CDR2 YYDKDF (reference sequence). The CDR3 is 14 amino acids. V lost 6 bases, J lost 1 base, and 9 bases lay in between. The CDR3 is CATRRDMNTGELFF. In DNA, the CDR3 is TGTGCCACCAGAAGGGACATGAACACCGGGGAGCTGTTTTTT.

This sequence joins TRBV2 and TRBJ1-6; 7 positions match TRBD1. CDR1 is SNHLY, CDR2 FYNNEI, per germline. The CDR3 consists of 15 residues. J was trimmed by 5 bases and V by 6 bases; bases with no gene match: 7. This chain's CDR3 is CASRTGTGHNSPLHF. DNA of the CDR3: TGTGCCAGCAGGACAGGGACGGGACATAATTCACCCCTCCACTTT.

This clone was detected only a few times. The rearrangement joins TRBV6-5 to TRBJ2-7; D gene ambiguous. CDR3 size: 12 residues. Per germline, CDR1 MNHEY and CDR2 SVGAGI. With 7 bases removed from V and 3 bases from J, the gap between germline ends came to 10 bases. The CDR3 DNA reads as TGTGCCAGCATGCGAGCCTACTACGAGCAGTACTTC. It codes for CASMRAYYEQYF.

This clone has only a few counts. The chain uses TRBV5-4 and TRBJ2-2; 7 bases are shared with TRBD2. This CDR3 spans 15 amino acids. Germline assignment: CDR1 SGHNT and CDR2 YYREEE (reference sequence). V shed 0 bases, J shed 3 bases, and the junction held 2 bases outside the gene matches. The CDR3 DNA reads TGTGCCAGCAGCTTGGTTGGGAGGGACACCGGGGAGCTGTTTTTT. It yields the protein CASSLVGRDTGELFF.

The chain uses TRBV11-3 and TRBJ2-6; the D gene is possibly TRBD2 (6 bases). The V gene lost 5 bases and the J gene lost 1 base, with 6 bases spanning the gap. There are 14 residues in the CDR3. Germline loops: CDR1 SGHNT, CDR2 YENEEA. As DNA, the CDR3 is TGTGCCAGCAGCGGGGGGTCTGGGGCCAACGTCCTGACTTTC. Translating it yields CASSGGSGANVLTF.

A few counts support this clone. This chain joins TRBV18 and TRBJ2-1; 7 bases fit TRBD2. CDR3 size: 15 residues. V gave up 6 bases and J gave up 5 bases; unmatched junction bases: 10. Looked up from germline, CDR1 is KGHSH and CDR2 is LQKENI. The CDR3 nucleotides are TGTGCCAGCTCCCCGGGGAGGGATATGCACAATGAGCAGTTCTTC. It is translated as CASSPGRDMHNEQFF.

CDR3: CASSEIGTGIDGYTF. CDR3 DNA: TGTGCCAGCAGTGAAATCGGGACAGGGATCGATGGCTACACCTTC. V usage is TRBV6-1 and J usage is TRBJ1-2, with 9 bases aligning to TRBD1. V was clipped by 2 bases and J by 6 bases; unmatched bases: 7. The CDR3 sequence is 15 residues long. Germline-derived CDR1 and CDR2 are MNHNS and SASEGT.

The gene calls are TRBV19 and TRBJ1-1, with 11 bases aligning to TRBD1. The V gene end was trimmed by 6 bases and the J gene end by 5 bases; junction bases not matched to a gene: 14. CDR1 is LNHDA and CDR2 is SQIVND in the germline V gene (reference sequence). This CDR3 spans 17 amino acids. The CDR3 reads CASSRGQGARGKTEAFF. In DNA, the CDR3 is TGTGCCAGTAGCCGCGGACAGGGGGCGAGGGGAAAAACTGAAGCTTTCTTT.

The chain has TRBV4-2 and TRBJ2-1; 8 bases line up with TRBD2. This CDR3 is 16 amino acids long. CDR1 and CDR2 from the germline V gene are LGHNA and YNFKEQ. After removal of 1 base from V and 4 bases from J, the junction contained 6 bases not matched to a gene. DNA of the CDR3: TGTGCCAGCAGCCAAGTAAGCGGGAGTGAATACAATGAGCAGTTCTTC. This codes for CASSQVSGSEYNEQFF.

V usage is TRBV2 and J usage is TRBJ2-2; the match to TRBD1 covers 7 bases. V lost 8 bases to trimming and J lost 6 bases; unmatched junction nucleotides: 12. The CDR3 is made up of 15 amino acids. In germline, CDR1 is SNHLY, CDR2 FYNNEI. DNA for the CDR3: TGTGCCAGCTCTGAAAGGGGGCTAGCCGCCGGGGAGCTGTTTTTT. This translates into CASSERGLAAGELFF.

Of note for this clone: Just one base apart from a much larger clone, this may be a read error. This CDR3 is also generated by other DNA sequences in the sample. This rearrangement joins TRBV9 to TRBJ2-7; 7 bases fit TRBD2. V lost 0 bases, J lost 0 bases, and 0 bases stayed unmatched. The CDR3 is 14 amino acids. Germline lookup yields CDR1 SGDLS and CDR2 YYNGEE. The CDR3 sequence: CASSVGGSSYEQYF. The CDR3 nucleotides read TGTGCCAGCAGCGTAGGCGGGAGCTCCTACGAGCAGTACTTC.